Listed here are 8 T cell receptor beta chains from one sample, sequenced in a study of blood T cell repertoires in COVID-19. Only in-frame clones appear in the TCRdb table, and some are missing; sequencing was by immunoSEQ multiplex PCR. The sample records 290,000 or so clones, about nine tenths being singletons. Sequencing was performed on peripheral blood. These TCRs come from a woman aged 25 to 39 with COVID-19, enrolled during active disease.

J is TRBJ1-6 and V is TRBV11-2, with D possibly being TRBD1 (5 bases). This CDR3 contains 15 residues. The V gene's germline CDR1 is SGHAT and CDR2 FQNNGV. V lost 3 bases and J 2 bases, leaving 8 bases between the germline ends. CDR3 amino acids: CASSFTGAYNSPLHF. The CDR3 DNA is TGTGCCAGCAGCTTTACGGGGGCCTATAATTCACCCCTCCACTTT. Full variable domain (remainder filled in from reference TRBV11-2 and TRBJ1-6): EAGVAQSPRYKIIEKRQSVAFWCNPISGHATLYWYQQILGQGPKLLIQFQNNGVVDDSQLPKDRFSAERLKGVDSTLKIQPAKLEDSAVYLCASSFTGAYNSPLHFGNGTRLTVT.

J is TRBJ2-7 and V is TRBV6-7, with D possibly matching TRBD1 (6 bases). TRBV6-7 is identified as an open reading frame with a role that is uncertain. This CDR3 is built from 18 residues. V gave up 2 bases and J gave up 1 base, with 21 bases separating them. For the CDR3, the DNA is TGTGCCAGCAGTTACCCCTACCACAGGGTTGTAAGATCCTACGAGCAGTACTTC. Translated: CASSYPYHRVVRSYEQYF.

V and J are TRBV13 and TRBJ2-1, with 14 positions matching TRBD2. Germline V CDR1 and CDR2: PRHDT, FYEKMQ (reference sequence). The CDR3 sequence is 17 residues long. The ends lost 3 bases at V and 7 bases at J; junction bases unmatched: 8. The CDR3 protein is CASSFQAGTSGSNEQFF. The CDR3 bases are TGTGCCAGCAGCTTCCAGGCCGGGACTAGCGGGAGTAATGAGCAGTTCTTC.

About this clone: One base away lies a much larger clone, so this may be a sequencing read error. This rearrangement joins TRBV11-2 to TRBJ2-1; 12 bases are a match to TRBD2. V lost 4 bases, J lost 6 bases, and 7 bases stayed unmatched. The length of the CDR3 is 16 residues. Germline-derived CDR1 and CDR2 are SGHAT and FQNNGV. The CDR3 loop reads CASSSRLAGEGNEQFF. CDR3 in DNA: TGTGCCAGCAGCTCCCGACTAGCGGGAGAGGGCAATGAGCAGTTCTTC.

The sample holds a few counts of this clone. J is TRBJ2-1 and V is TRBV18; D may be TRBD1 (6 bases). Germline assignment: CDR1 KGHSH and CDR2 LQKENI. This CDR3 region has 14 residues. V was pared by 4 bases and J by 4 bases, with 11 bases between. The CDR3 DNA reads TGTGCCAGCTCACTGTCCGGGACATACAATGAGCAGTTCTTC. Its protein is CASSLSGTYNEQFF.

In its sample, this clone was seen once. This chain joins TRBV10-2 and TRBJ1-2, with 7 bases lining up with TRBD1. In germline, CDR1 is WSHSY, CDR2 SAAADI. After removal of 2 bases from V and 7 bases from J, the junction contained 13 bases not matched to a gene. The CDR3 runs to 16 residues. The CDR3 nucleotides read TGCGCCAGCAGTGAGGTGGTAGGGGGCTTGCGTTTTGGCTACACCTTC. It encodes CASSEVVGGLRFGYTF.

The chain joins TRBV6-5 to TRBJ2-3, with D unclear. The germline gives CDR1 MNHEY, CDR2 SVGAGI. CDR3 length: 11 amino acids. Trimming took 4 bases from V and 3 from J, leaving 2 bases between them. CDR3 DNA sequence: TGTGCCAGCAGTTCAACAGATACGCAGTATTTT. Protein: CASSSTDTQYF.

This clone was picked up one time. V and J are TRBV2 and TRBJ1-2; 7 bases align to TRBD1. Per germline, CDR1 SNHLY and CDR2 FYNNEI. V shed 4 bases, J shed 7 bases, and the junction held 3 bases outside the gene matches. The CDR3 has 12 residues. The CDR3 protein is CASSGQGLGYTF. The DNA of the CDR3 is TGTGCCAGCAGTGGACAGGGTCTTGGCTACACCTTC.